This T cell receptor (beta chain) was captured by sequencing in a study of blood T cell repertoires in COVID-19. At the level of the study: Sources were T cells, B-cell-depleted T cells, or PBMCs; the material itself was cDNA or gDNA.

Trimming removed 4 bases at V and 0 bases at J, with 13 bases between. Germline V lookup: CDR1 SGHDN, CDR2 FVKESK. CDR3 size: 16 residues. TCRdb keeps only in-frame clones here, not all; method: immunoSEQ multiplex PCR. The sample yields around 73,000 clones, 70% to 80% seen once. Those enrolled in Seattle joined during active infection and were followed longitudinally afterward. The TCR comes from an older man with COVID-19, enrolled during active disease. What was sequenced was peripheral blood. The rearrangement uses TRBV14 and TRBJ2-1, with D maybe TRBD1 (6 bases). As DNA, the CDR3 is TGTGCCAGCAGCCTATTGGGGGACAACTCCTACAATGAGCAGTTCTTC. Its translation is CASSLLGDNSYNEQFF.